This T cell receptor (beta chain) was identified during a study of cytomegalovirus exposure and HLA in healthy donors. Study-level findings and limits: Available immune exposure information was restricted to CMV serostatus only. Sequencing likely caused a cluster of highly shared sequence variants.

The PCR employed 60 Vbeta primers together with 13 Jbeta primers. The assay was immunoSEQ multiplex PCR, and TCRdb's table has in-frame clones only and misses some. Counted here are about 43,000 clones, approximately 77% occurring once; the ten biggest clones make up roughly 1.5%. CDR3 length: 15 amino acids. V was cut by 1 base and J by 0 bases, with 7 bases left in between. Germline lookup yields CDR1 MNHNS and CDR2 SASEGT. On this clone itself: Its matching antigen is unknown.

The gene calls are TRBV6-1 and TRBJ2-1, with D possibly matching TRBD2 (5 bases). Sequenced sample: PBMCs. This receptor was identified in a man aged 25-40 years in good health and CMV-seronegative. The CDR3 loop reads CASSEERNSYNEQFF. The CDR3 DNA reads as TGTGCCAGCAGTGAAGAGCGGAACTCCTACAATGAGCAGTTCTTC.